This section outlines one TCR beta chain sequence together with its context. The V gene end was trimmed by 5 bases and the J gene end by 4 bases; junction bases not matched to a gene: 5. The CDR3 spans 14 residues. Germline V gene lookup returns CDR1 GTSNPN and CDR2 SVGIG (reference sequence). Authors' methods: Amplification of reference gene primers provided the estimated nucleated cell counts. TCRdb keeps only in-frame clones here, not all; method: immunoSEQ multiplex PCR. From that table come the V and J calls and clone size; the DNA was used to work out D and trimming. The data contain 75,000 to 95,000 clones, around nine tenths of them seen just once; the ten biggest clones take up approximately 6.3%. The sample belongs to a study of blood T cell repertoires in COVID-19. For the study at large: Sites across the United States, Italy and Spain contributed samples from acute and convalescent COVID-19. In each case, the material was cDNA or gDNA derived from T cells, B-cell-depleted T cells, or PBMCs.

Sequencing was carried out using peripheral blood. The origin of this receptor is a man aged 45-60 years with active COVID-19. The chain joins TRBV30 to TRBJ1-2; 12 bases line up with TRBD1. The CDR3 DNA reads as TGTGCCTGGGAGGGGGACAGGGGGCTCTATGGCTACACCTTC. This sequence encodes CAWEGDRGLYGYTF.